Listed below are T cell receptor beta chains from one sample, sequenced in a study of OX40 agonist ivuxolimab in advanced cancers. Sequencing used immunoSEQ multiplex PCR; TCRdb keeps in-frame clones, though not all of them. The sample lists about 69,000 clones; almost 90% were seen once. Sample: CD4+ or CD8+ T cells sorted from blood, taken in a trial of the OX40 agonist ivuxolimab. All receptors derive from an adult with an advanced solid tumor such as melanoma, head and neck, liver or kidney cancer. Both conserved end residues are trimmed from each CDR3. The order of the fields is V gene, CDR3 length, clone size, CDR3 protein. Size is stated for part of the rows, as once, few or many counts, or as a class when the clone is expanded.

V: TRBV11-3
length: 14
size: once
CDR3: ASSLDWRQLQETQY

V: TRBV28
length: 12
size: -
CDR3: ASRSPGRLYGYT

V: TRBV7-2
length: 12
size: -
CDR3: ASSKGHLQETQY

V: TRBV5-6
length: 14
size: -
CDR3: ASTSNMGGTQETQY

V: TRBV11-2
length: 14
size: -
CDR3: ASSFSAGGPWETQY

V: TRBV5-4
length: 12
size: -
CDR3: ASSYSGPRGEQF

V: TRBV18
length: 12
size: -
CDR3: ASSPQGNTYEQY

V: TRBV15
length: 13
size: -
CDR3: ATSRDQQGTGTQY

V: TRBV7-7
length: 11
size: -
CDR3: ASSLEMGQPQH

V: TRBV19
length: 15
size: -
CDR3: ASSIRPGPSSSQPQH

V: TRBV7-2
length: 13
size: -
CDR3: ASSLVVTGGYGYT

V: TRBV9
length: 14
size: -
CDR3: ASSSKWGALEDEQY

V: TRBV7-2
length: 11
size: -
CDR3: ASSPDRNYGYT

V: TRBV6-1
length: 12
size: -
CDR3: ASRQTGQGYGYT

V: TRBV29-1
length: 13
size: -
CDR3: SVMDRLNSGNTIY

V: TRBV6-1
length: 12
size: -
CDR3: ASSEGGSTDTQY

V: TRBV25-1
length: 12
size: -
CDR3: ASSGPGSKNIQY

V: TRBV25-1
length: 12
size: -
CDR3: ASSDARRPYEQY

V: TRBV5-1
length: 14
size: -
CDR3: ASSLEGTGSSYEQY

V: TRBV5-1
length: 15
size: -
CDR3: ASSFYGRNSGANVLT

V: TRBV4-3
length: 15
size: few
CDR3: ASSQNPLGRARNEQF

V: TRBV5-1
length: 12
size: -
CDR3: ASASSPPSYEQY

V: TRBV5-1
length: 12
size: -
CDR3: ASSPRTDTDTQY

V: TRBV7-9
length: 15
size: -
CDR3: ASSLAPNREGADEQY

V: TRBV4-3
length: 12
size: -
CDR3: ASSQDFGTMTQY

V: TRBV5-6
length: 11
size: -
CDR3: ASSGATYNEQF

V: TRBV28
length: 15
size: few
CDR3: ASSLAKSSGKNQPQH

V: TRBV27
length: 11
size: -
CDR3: ASSRQDNSPLH

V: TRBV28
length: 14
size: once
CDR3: ASSSYTGDMNTEAF

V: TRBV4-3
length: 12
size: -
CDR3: ASSRGQGVETQY

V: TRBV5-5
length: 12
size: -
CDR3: ASSPTGTTQPQH

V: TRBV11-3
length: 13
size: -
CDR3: ASSLRSGRFYEQY

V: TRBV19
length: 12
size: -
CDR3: ASSKVNSNQPQH